These 23 T cell receptor beta chains were sequenced from one sample in a study of patients and donors after allogeneic stem cell transplantation. TCRdb used MiXCR to reprocess the RT-PCR reads, holding one entry per CDR3 protein. The data show about 230,000 distinct CDR3 sequences, roughly 14% seen once. The sequenced material came from blood, either unsorted or a sorted T cell fraction (not recorded which). The receptors come from a human donor who was either an allogeneic HSCT recipient or a stem cell or donor lymphocyte infusion donor (not recorded which). It is not recorded whose cells these are; they may come from a transplant donor.

This clonotype was observed many times. The chain employs TRBV5-1 and TRBJ1-6; D possibly corresponds to TRBD1 (6 bases). Germline values: CDR1 SGHRS, CDR2 YFSETQ. Trimming removed 5 bases from V and 2 bases from J, with 11 bases in between. This CDR3 comprises 15 residues. The CDR3 loop reads CASRMGTTYNSPLHF. As DNA, the CDR3 is TGCGCCAGCAGGATGGGGACAACCTATAATTCACCCCTCCACTTT.

The J gene is TRBJ2-7, the V gene TRBV4-2, with D unclear. From germline, CDR1 is LGHNA and CDR2 YNFKEQ. The CDR3 sequence is 13 residues long. Trimming cost V 0 bases and J 5 bases, with 8 bases left between them. Written as DNA, the CDR3 is TGTGCCAGCAGCCAAGATCCTTACGACGAGCAGTACTTC. It encodes CASSQDPYDEQYF.

At least ten counts were recorded for this clonotype. V gene TRBV7-2 combines with J gene TRBJ2-2; D perhaps matches TRBD2 (7 bases). The length of the CDR3 is 15 residues. Germline CDR1 SGHTA, CDR2 FQGNSA. The germline V and J ends were trimmed by 7 bases and 2 bases, with 14 bases remaining between them. The DNA of the CDR3 is TGTGCCAGCATGCAAGCGGGACACAACACCGGGGAGCTGTTTTTT. It encodes CASMQAGHNTGELFF.

This clonotype has more than one count but fewer than ten. The chain employs TRBV11-2 and TRBJ1-1, with 9 bases fitting TRBD1. Germline trimming cut 6 bases from V and 1 base from J; bases unmatched to any gene: 12. CDR3 length: 17 amino acids. Germline assignment: CDR1 SGHAT and CDR2 FQNNGV. The CDR3 nucleotides read TGTGCCAGCAGGGCGGGGACAGGGCGTTTGAAGAACACTGAAGCTTTCTTT. It translates to CASRAGTGRLKNTEAFF.

This clonotype was found many times. The chain carries TRBV6-1 and TRBJ2-4, with TRBD1 identical over 10 bases. CDR1 and CDR2 (germline): MNHNS, SASEGT. V lost 6 bases to trimming and J lost 0 bases; unmatched junction nucleotides: 8. The CDR3 has 17 amino acids. Here the CDR3 reads CASRPTGGKGAKNIQYF. CDR3 nucleotide sequence: TGTGCCAGCAGGCCGACAGGGGGCAAGGGAGCCAAAAACATTCAGTACTTC.

V and J are TRBV5-6 and TRBJ2-1; D gene uncertain. The germline V and J ends were trimmed by 4 bases and 5 bases, with 16 bases remaining between them. The CDR3 sequence is 15 residues long. Germline CDR1 is SGHDT and CDR2 is YYEEEE. Written as DNA, the CDR3 is TGTGCCAGCAGCCCCTATCATATAGAAAACAATGAGCAGTTCTTC. Protein product: CASSPYHIENNEQFF.

The genes are TRBV12-3 or TRBV12-4 and TRBJ2-1, with 8 bases identical to TRBD2. The CDR3 runs to 15 residues. J lost 1 base, V lost 6 bases, and 5 bases had no gene match. The CDR3 nucleotides read TGTGCCAGCAGGCCCGCGGGGGGTTCCTACAATGAGCAGTTCTTC. Protein sequence: CASRPAGGSYNEQFF.

This chain joins TRBV20-1 and TRBJ1-5; TRBD1 matches 10 bases. Germline values: CDR1 DFQATT, CDR2 SNEGSKA (reference sequence). The CDR3 covers 14 residues. V lost 6 bases to trimming and J lost 7 bases; unmatched junction nucleotides: 9. The CDR3 nucleotides are TGCAGTGCCCGAAGACAGGGGGCCCGGCAGCCCCAGCATTTT. It encodes CSARRQGARQPQHF.

This clonotype was seen more than once but under ten times. The rearrangement uses TRBV6-1 and TRBJ2-1; D is perhaps TRBD2 (6 bases). Germline V lookup: CDR1 MNHNS, CDR2 SASEGT. V was cut by 10 bases and J by 3 bases, with 10 bases left in between. This CDR3 comprises 12 residues. This chain's CDR3 is CATLADYNEQFF. The DNA for the CDR3 is TGTGCCACCTTAGCGGACTACAATGAGCAGTTCTTC.

The V gene is TRBV24-1, the J gene TRBJ1-5, with a possible D match to TRBD1 (5 bases). V was clipped by 9 bases and J by 4 bases, with 12 bases between them. This CDR3 region has 13 residues. CDR1 and CDR2 (germline): KGHDR, SFDVKD. CDR3 nucleotides: TGTGCCACCGGGGGAGACAGTAATCAGCCCCAGCATTTT. Its translation: CATGGDSNQPQHF.

This clonotype was counted ten times or more. The CDR3 DNA follows: TGCAGCGTTGAAGGAGGGACGGACACCATATATTTT. Residues: CSVEGGTDTIYF. The chain employs TRBV29-1 and TRBJ1-3; D is possibly TRBD1 (5 bases). Trimming stripped 1 base from V and 8 bases from J, with 9 bases between. Germline-derived CDR1 and CDR2 are SQVTM and ANQGSEA. The CDR3 extends over 12 amino acids.

The CDR3 nucleotides read TGTGCCAGCTCACCATCTGCAGGGGGGAACACTGAAGCTTTCTTT. Protein product: CASSPSAGGNTEAFF. The chain links TRBV18 to TRBJ1-1; 7 bases are shared with TRBD1. The CDR3 runs to 15 residues. V shed 2 bases, J shed 1 base, and the junction held 4 bases outside the gene matches. Germline CDR1 and CDR2: KGHSH and LQKENI.

At least ten counts were recorded for this clonotype. J is TRBJ2-6 and V is TRBV6-2 or TRBV6-3; D is possibly TRBD1 or TRBD2 (6 bases each). V lost 0 bases and J 0 bases, leaving 24 bases between the germline ends. The CDR3 covers 22 residues. The germline CDR1 and CDR2 sequences are MNHEY and SVGEGT. The DNA of the CDR3 is TGTGCCAGCAGTTACTCCGCTTTAGCAAGGGGGGCCCATCTCTCTGGGGCCAACGTCCTGACTTTC. Encoded protein: CASSYSALARGAHLSGANVLTF.

This clonotype was recorded at least ten times. The genes are TRBV5-1 and TRBJ1-2, with D possibly matching TRBD1 (5 bases). The length of the CDR3 is 14 residues. The V end lost 0 bases, the J end lost 7 bases, and 13 bases lay between the germline ends. Per the germline V gene, CDR1 is SGHRS and CDR2 is YFSETQ. Here the CDR3 reads CASSLADTGRGYTF. CDR3 DNA: TGCGCCAGCAGCTTGGCGGACACCGGTCGTGGCTACACCTTC.

The chain employs TRBV6-6 and TRBJ1-3; D perhaps matches TRBD1 (6 bases). CDR1 is MNHNY and CDR2 is SVGAGI in the germline V gene (reference sequence). This CDR3 comprises 13 residues. Between the trimmed V and J ends, which lost 7 bases and 1 base, there was a span of 8 bases. In DNA form, the CDR3 reads TGTGCCAGCAAAGGGGGGTCTGGAAACACCATATATTTT. Translated: CASKGGSGNTIYF.

This chain uses TRBV3-1 with TRBJ1-1, with a tentative D call TRBD1 (6 bases). Trimming removed 4 bases from V and 6 bases from J, with 18 bases in between. The length of the CDR3 is 15 residues. CDR1 and CDR2 from the germline V gene are LGHDT and YNNKEL (reference sequence). CDR3 loop: CASSLAPSGGSEAFF. The CDR3, as DNA: TGTGCCAGCAGCCTAGCACCCTCGGGGGGCTCTGAAGCTTTCTTT.

This clonotype was seen repeatedly, ten times or more. This chain's CDR3 is CASRPTGTIRSDTQYF. The CDR3 DNA reads TGTGCCAGCAGGCCGACCGGGACTATAAGGTCAGATACGCAGTATTTT. The gene calls are TRBV6-2 or TRBV6-3 and TRBJ2-3; 7 nucleotides match TRBD2. Looked up from germline, CDR1 is MNHEY and CDR2 is SVGEGT. CDR3 size: 16 residues. Germline trimming cut 6 bases from V and 4 bases from J; bases unmatched to any gene: 13.

This sequence joins TRBV2 and TRBJ2-7; no clear D. The CDR3 has 12 residues. The germline V and J ends were trimmed by 4 bases and 3 bases, with 7 bases remaining between them. CDR1 is SNHLY, CDR2 FYNNEI, per germline. For the CDR3, the DNA is TGTGCCAGCAGTGTTGATCACTACGAGCAGTACTTC. Translated, it gives CASSVDHYEQYF.

The chain employs TRBV6-5 and TRBJ2-3; D may be TRBD1 or TRBD2 (6 bases each). This CDR3 contains 15 residues. V was clipped by 2 bases and J by 2 bases, with 11 bases between them. The germline V gene has CDR1 MNHEY and CDR2 SVGAGI. As DNA, the CDR3 is TGTGCCAGCAGTTACACGGGGGCAAACACAGATACGCAGTATTTT. Protein sequence: CASSYTGANTDTQYF.

In the case of this clonotype: A read error is possible here, since a much larger clone lies one base away. This chain uses TRBV20-1 with TRBJ2-2; 8 bases are shared with TRBD2. The germline gives CDR1 DFQATT, CDR2 SNEGSKA (reference sequence). The CDR3 totals 13 residues. The CDR3 DNA follows: TGCAGTGCATCGGGACTAGTCCACGGGGGGCTGTTTTTT. It codes for CSASGLVHGGLFF.

This clonotype was picked up a small number of times. V and J are TRBV2 and TRBJ1-4, with 12 bases aligning to TRBD1. CDR3 length: 16 residues. J was trimmed by 4 bases and V by 6 bases; bases with no gene match: 6. The V gene's germline CDR1 is SNHLY and CDR2 FYNNEI. The CDR3 sequence: CASSPGQGAYNEKLFF. The CDR3 bases are TGTGCCAGCAGCCCGGGACAGGGGGCCTATAATGAAAAACTGTTTTTT.

The rearrangement joins TRBV7-8 to TRBJ1-3; the D gene is possibly TRBD1 (5 bases). CDR1 and CDR2 (germline): SGHVS, FQNEAQ. The CDR3 contains 14 residues. V lost 5 bases, J lost 5 bases, and 13 bases lay in between. This CDR3 is CASSVGDPRNTIYF. The CDR3 DNA reads TGTGCCAGCAGCGTTGGGGACCCTAGAAACACCATATATTTT.

This clonotype occurred a few times. The rearrangement links TRBV2 to TRBJ2-1; 13 bases fit TRBD2. This CDR3 contains 19 residues. Germline loops: CDR1 SNHLY, CDR2 FYNNEI. Trimming at V came to 3 bases and at J to 0 bases, leaving 8 bases not matched to a gene. This chain's CDR3 is CASSDSLGTSGVSYNEQFF. CDR3 nucleotide sequence: TGTGCCAGCAGTGATTCCCTCGGGACTAGCGGGGTCTCCTACAATGAGCAGTTCTTC.